The T cell receptor (beta chain) described here comes from a study of cytomegalovirus exposure and HLA in healthy donors (dated by TCRdb to the late 2010s). At the level of the whole study: In an earlier analysis of fewer than 750 of the donors, around 300 Gb of sequence data and some 120 million unique TCR beta sequences from about 179 million T cells were reported. Approximately 310 gigabases of sequencing data and 80 million or so unique TCR sequences were included in an early release covering about 600 HLA-typed donors. Of the approximately 400 genotyped donors, 65% to 90% fell in the genetic ancestry cluster associated with self-reported Caucasian donors. The study was designed to test whether signatures of past pathogen exposure could be identified by cataloging public T cell receptors. The T cell repertoires of around 670 subjects were profiled by immunosequencing and related to cytomegalovirus serostatus. A separate validation cohort of about 110 different subjects was used in addition to the 666-subject first cohort. To predict cytomegalovirus infection status, the study brought together high-throughput TCR immunosequencing, statistical association of individual TCRs with disease status, and machine learning. A later analysis re-analyzed previously published TCR beta repertoires from 500 to 700 donors and added high-resolution HLA genotyping to study TCR occurrence patterns. The later analysis used no new phenotypic data to find candidate immune exposures, relying instead on TCR beta sequences and their occurrence across donors. An earlier analysis of roughly 580 of the donors used high-throughput TCR beta sequencing to judge whether each TCR beta V gene segment behaved as functional or pseudogenic. Donor age, sex, ethnicity and CMV serostatus were collected together with the repertoire data. Genome-wide SNP genotypes for about three fifths of the roughly 670 donors were used in a later genetic analysis, which treated that subset as a discovery cohort. All discovery cohort repertoires had been generated using a single sequencing platform. Both class I and class II loci were covered by HLA typing, at four-digit resolution. Typing coverage varied by locus: about 629-630 donors for A, B, C, DRB1 and DQB1; 522 for DQA1; 600 to 610 for DPA1; approximately 490 for DPB1. Five DR-DQ haplotypes were treated as single units for association and clustering because of strong linkage in the cohort. Among 398 genotyped donors of the cohort, an average of roughly 230,000 unique TCR beta nucleotide sequences was sequenced per donor, of which 15% to 20% were non-productive.

Reading the germline V gene gives CDR1 MNHNS and CDR2 SASEGT. The CDR3 measures 15 amino acids from cysteine to phenylalanine. The sequence is cut down to CDR3 DNA, 45 bases in frame from base 1. Compared with germline, V lacks 5 bases and J lacks 1 base; bases without a gene match: 5. The study at large found these results: A further reported finding was that TCR beta sequences accurately predicted the HLA-A and HLA-B alleles for most subjects in the first cohort. Most CMV-associated TCR beta chains appeared to be HLA-restricted in a later analysis, and the HLA associations seemed to be driven largely by CMV exposure. Broadly in line with IMGT annotations, most TCR beta V segments showed up in productive rearrangements about 87% or about 30% of the time in an earlier analysis of some 590 of the donors. A later analysis associated about 17,000 TCR beta sequences with specific HLA alleles at a false discovery rate of 0.05. In vitro tests confirmed that a few of the cytomegalovirus-associated TCR beta chains recognize cytomegalovirus antigens. Compared with the roughly 670-donor mean, donors in an Asian-associated ancestry cluster had fewer N-insertions in productive TCRs, according to a later genetic analysis. In the study, approximately 160 TCR beta chains were listed as associated with cytomegalovirus. The only immune exposure information available for the cohort was CMV serostatus. This cohort had only TCR beta chains sequenced, and the lack of alpha or paired-chain data limited which features could be detected. Strong co-occurrence of HLA alleles, especially DR and DQ, made assigning TCR associations to individual alleles difficult. Compared with equally common non-associated chains, HLA-associated TCR beta chains in a later analysis were more clonally expanded and had lower generation probabilities. Across donors, most TCR sequences were observed very rarely, whereas some public TCRs were present in many individuals. The earlier analysis of almost 600 of the donors excluded roughly 17 rarely observed V segments, including chromosome 9 orphons, because counts were too low. Because the 87-base-pair reads could not distinguish some IMGT-functional V segments, including TRBV6-2 and TRBV6-3, those segments were excluded. A cluster of highly shared sequence variants was judged likely to represent a technical artifact of the sequencing pipeline. Linkage disequilibrium might explain the correlated functional status among segregating V segments, but an unknown experimental factor could not be excluded. In a later analysis, TCR association rates were found to vary across HLA loci, with the most associated TCRs seen for DRB1 alleles and the fewest for HLA-C alleles. The classifier was reported to diagnose cytomegalovirus status with high specificity and sensitivity in both the original cohort and the validation cohort. According to a later analysis, parvovirus B19, influenza, CMV and Epstein-Barr virus appeared linked to several top co-occurrence clusters. The authors suggested that the approach could potentially be extended to other disease states and immunological phenotypes. The presence/absence analyses assumed that sequencing depth was roughly uniform across donors, and that assumption may not be true. Because HLA typing was missing for some donors at each locus, association tests included only the typed subset. V-gene and J-gene trimming of TCR beta chains was associated with a missense DCLRE1C variant in a later genetic analysis, and the association was replicated in an independent cohort.

Receptor libraries were prepared by the immunoSEQ multiplex PCR assay. For the multiplex PCR, a mixture combining 60 forward primers for TCR Vbeta segments and 13 reverse primers for TCR Jbeta segments was used. The CDR3 region of rearranged TCR beta genes was amplified from genomic DNA by a multiplex PCR assay. Amplified TCR beta libraries were sequenced as 87-base-pair reads on the Illumina HiSeq System. The authors' analysis ran thus. Across the roughly 700 repertoires, a later analysis counted 80 million or so unique TCR beta chains, roughly 11 million of which were shared by at least two donors. To remove PCR and sequencing errors, raw reads were error-corrected and collapsed into unique sequences using a nearest-neighbor algorithm that merged closely related sequences. To assign V, D and J gene segments, CDR3 sequences were aligned to IMGT reference sequences. For a sequence to be retained, at least a six-nucleotide match to both a V gene segment and a J gene segment was required. Rearrangements were called productive when the CDR3 lacked stop codons and stayed in frame with V and J; all others were non-productive. Following IMGT convention, CDR3 was defined as the stretch from the second conserved V-encoded cysteine to the conserved J-encoded phenylalanine. The earlier analysis of about 500 of the donors excluded sequences that lacked an unambiguous match to a single V gene segment. An earlier analysis of fewer than 750 of the donors classified V segments as functional when productive rearrangements were above 56.7% and as segregating when the standard deviation between donors was above 5%. A statistical classification framework was developed to diagnose cytomegalovirus status using the catalog of TCR beta chain sequences. In a later analysis, V and J genes were assigned by comparing TCR nucleotide sequences against IMGT/GENE-DB human TR gene sequences. In a later analysis, CDR3 sequences and most-parsimonious VDJ recombination scenarios were assigned using the TCRdist pipeline. A later analysis defined each TCR beta chain by its CDR3 amino acid sequence plus V-gene family, and excluded reads lacking a unique V-gene family. As a way to deal with suspected cross-contamination and a sequencing artifact, a later analysis dropped approximately 570 nucleotide sequences that were highly shared and had low generation probability. In a later analysis, a clonal expansion index was calculated for each public chain from normalized within-repertoire ranks of inferred template counts. In a later analysis, generation probabilities were computed using a VDJ recombination model fitted to out-of-frame rearrangements, and the results were checked against IGoR. In a later analysis, hypergeometric tests were used to score TCR-TCR, TCR-HLA and TCR-CMV co-occurrence, with a repertoire-size bias correction applied to TCR pairs. A later analysis estimated false discovery rates by permuting HLA or CMV assignments 20 times. A later analysis grouped co-occurring TCRs with DBSCAN, adding TCRdist sequence similarity when clustering within HLA-allele-positive subsets. Repertoires with fewer than 30,000 or more than 120,000 public chains were left out of co-occurrence clustering, as were about 5 repertoires with anomalous nucleotide sharing. TCRdb took over this immuneACCESS table, retaining in-frame rearrangements with V and J assigned. Such tables are incomplete; in checked studies, under half of the missing clones stem from an unresolved V gene, and the remainder is unexplained. V and J calls and clone size are given by that table; D and trimming were obtained from the DNA. The table for this sample shows tens of thousands of clones. 1.5% to 2% of the sample belongs to the ten largest clones.

The cohort consisted of 666 healthy bone marrow donors. At the time of sampling, all cohort members were nominally healthy, though unrecorded immune exposures were likely present. The donor tested CMV seronegative, placing the donor among the 300 to 450 seronegative members of the cohort. A peripheral blood sample was provided by each donor, and peripheral blood mononuclear cells were used for TCR beta sequencing. Genomic DNA extraction from the blood cell samples was performed with the Qiagen DNeasy Blood Extraction Kit. In regard to this clone: Its antigen remains undetermined.

The receptor chain draws on TRBV6-1 and TRBJ2-3, with TRBD1 matching 8 junction bases. The material sequenced was PBMCs. The TCR sequence derives from a woman aged 25 to 39 in good health and CMV-seronegative. CDR3 protein: CASSPPGQGTDTQYF. In nucleotide form, the sequence is TGTGCCAGCAGTCCTCCGGGACAGGGCACAGATACGCAGTATTTT.